This T cell receptor (beta chain) was identified during a study of OX40 agonist ivuxolimab in advanced cancers. Whole-study findings and limits: Partial responders at 0.1-3.0 mg/kg had among the lowest clonal expansion. Expanded peripheral T-cell antigen specificity went undetermined.

Concerning this clone itself: Its antigen is as yet unknown.

Method: immunoSEQ multiplex PCR; TCRdb's copy keeps in-frame clones and lacks some. This repertoire shows 55,000 to 70,000 clones, around 83% found once; its top ten account for under 1.5%. The clonotype originates from an adult with an advanced solid tumor such as melanoma, head and neck, liver or kidney cancer. The material was CD4+ or CD8+ T cells sorted from blood, obtained in a trial of the OX40 agonist ivuxolimab.

CDR3 sequence (DNA): TGTGCCAGCGGGACAGGGGGAACAGATACGCAGTATTTT. Protein: CASGTGGTDTQYF. This rearrangement joins TRBV2 to TRBJ2-3, with 11 bases fitting TRBD1. CDR1 and CDR2 (germline): SNHLY, FYNNEI. Trimming removed 8 bases from V and 3 bases from J; junction bases left unmatched: 1. The CDR3 is made up of 13 amino acids.